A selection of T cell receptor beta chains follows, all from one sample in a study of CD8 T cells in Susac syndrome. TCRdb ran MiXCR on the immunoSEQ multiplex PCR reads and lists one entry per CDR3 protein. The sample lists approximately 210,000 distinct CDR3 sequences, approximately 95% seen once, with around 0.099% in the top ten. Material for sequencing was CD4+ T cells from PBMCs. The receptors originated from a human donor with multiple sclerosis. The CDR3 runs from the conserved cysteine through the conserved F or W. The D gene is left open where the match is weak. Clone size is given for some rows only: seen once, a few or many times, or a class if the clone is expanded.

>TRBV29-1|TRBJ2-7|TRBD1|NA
TGCAGCGTCAGGGACAGTACCTACGAGCAGTACTTC
CSVRDSTYEQYF
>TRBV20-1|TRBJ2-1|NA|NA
TGCAGTGCTACGGACAATGAGCAGTTCTTC
CSATDNEQFF
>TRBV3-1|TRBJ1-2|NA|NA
TGTGCCAGCAGCCAAGTAGGGCCAGGGTATGGCTACACCTTC
CASSQVGPGYGYTF
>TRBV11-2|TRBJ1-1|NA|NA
TGTGCCAGCAGCTTAGTCTCACGCTATGAAGCTTTCTTT
CASSLVSRYEAFF
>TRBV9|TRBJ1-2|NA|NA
TGTGCCAGCAGCGTTTTACAGGACTATGGCTACACCTTC
CASSVLQDYGYTF
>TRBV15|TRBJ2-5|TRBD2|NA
TGTGCCACCAGCAGAGGAGGCGGGGGACCCCAAGAGACCCAGTACTTC
CATSRGGGGPQETQYF
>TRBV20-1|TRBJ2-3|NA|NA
TGCAGTGCTCTCCGCGGGACCCGGGGGAGAGATACGCAGTATTTT
CSALRGTRGRDTQYF
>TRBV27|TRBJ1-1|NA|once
TGTGCCAGCAGTTTTAGAGGGCTGGGCACTGAAGCTTTCTTT
CASSFRGLGTEAFF
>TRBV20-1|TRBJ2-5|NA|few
TGCAGTGCTAGTTGGGAGGAAACCCAGTACTTC
CSASWEETQYF
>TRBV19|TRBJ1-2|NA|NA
TGTGCCAGTAGTATAGTGGGAGGTGGCTACACCTTC
CASSIVGGGYTF
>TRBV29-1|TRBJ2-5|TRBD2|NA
TGCAGCGCCCTCATCGGGAGGTACGGGACCCAGTACTTC
CSALIGRYGTQYF
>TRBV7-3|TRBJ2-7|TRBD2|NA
TGTGCCAGCAGCTTAACCGCTAGCGGGATTTTCGAGCAGTACTTC
CASSLTASGIFEQYF
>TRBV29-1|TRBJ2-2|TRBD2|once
TGCAGCGTTGCGATCGCGGGAGGATCCGGGGAGCTGTTTTTT
CSVAIAGGSGELFF
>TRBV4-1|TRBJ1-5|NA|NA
TGCGCCAGCAGCCAAGAAAGGGATCAGCCCCAGCATTTT
CASSQERDQPQHF
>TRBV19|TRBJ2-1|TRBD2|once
TGTGCCAGTAGTATTACTAGCGGGGGGGAATCGCCGTTCTTC
CASSITSGGESPFF
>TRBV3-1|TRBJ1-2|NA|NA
TGTGCCAGCAGCCAAGATCGGGGGCCTTCCTATGGCTACACCTTC
CASSQDRGPSYGYTF
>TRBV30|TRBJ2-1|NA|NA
TGTGCCTGGAGTAACGGGGACTTGGTCTACAATGAGCAGTTCTTC
CAWSNGDLVYNEQFF
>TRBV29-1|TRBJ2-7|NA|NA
TGCAGCGTAGGGGAGTTCTACGAGCAGTACTTC
CSVGEFYEQYF
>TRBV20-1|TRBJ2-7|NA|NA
TGCAGTGCTAGTTACAGGCAGAGCTCCTACGAGCAGTACTTC
CSASYRQSSYEQYF
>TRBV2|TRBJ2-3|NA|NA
TGTGCCAACACCGATAAAAATGCGCAGTATTTT
CANTDKNAQYF
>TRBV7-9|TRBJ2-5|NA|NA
TGTGCCAGCAGCGCGCCCAGGCTCCAAGAGACCCAGTACTTC
CASSAPRLQETQYF
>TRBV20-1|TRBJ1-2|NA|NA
TGCAGTGCTCGGGTTGGGGGGTTGAACTATGGCTACACCTTC
CSARVGGLNYGYTF
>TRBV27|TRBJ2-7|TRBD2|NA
TGTGCCAGCAGAAAAGCGGGAGGGGCATACGAGCAGTACTTC
CASRKAGGAYEQYF
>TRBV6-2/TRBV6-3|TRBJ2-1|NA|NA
TGTGCCAGCTCCTCGTACAACAATGAGCAGTTCTTC
CASSSYNNEQFF
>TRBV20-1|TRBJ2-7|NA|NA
TGCAGTGCTAGAGAGGTTGCACCCTACGAGCAGTACTTC
CSAREVAPYEQYF
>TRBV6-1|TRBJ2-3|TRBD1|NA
TGTGCCAGCAGTCAGTCAGACAGGGCTTTTCGGGATACGCAGTATTTT
CASSQSDRAFRDTQYF
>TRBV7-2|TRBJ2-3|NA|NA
TGTGCCAGCAGCTTAGCCGGGCAGACAGATACGCAGTATTTT
CASSLAGQTDTQYF
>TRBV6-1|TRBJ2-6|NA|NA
TGTGCCAGCAGTGAGAGACAGGCTGGGGCCAACGTCCTGACTTTC
CASSERQAGANVLTF
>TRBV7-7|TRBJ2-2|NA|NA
TGTGCTAGCAGCCGGGACCAAAACACCGGGGAGCTGTTTTTT
CASSRDQNTGELFF
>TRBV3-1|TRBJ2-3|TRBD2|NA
TGTGCCAGCAGCCGAACTCTCGCGGGGGGGTACACAGATACGCAGTATTTT
CASSRTLAGGYTDTQYF
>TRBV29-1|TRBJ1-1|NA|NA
TGCAGCGTTGAAGATCGGCAGGTGAGCACTGAAGCTTTCTTT
CSVEDRQVSTEAFF
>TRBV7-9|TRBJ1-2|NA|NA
TGTGCCAGCTCCGGGACCTTCTATGGCTACACCTTC
CASSGTFYGYTF
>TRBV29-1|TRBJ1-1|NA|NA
TGCAGCGTTGAAGTGGGACAAGTGAACACTGAAGCTTTCTTT
CSVEVGQVNTEAFF
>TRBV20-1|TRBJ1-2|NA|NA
TGCAGTGCCCCGGAGTCGGGGCTTCTTGGCTACACCTTC
CSAPESGLLGYTF
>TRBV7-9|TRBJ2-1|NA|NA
TGTGCCAGCAGCTCGGCACTAGCCTACAATGAGCAGTTCTTC
CASSSALAYNEQFF
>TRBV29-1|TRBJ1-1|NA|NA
TGCAGCGTGGAGGTCGGGATAAACACTGAAGCTTTCTTT
CSVEVGINTEAFF
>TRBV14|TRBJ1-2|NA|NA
TGTGCCAGCAGCCCGTTCGATTCCTATGGCTACACCTTC
CASSPFDSYGYTF
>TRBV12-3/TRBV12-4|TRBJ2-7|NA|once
TGTGCCAGCAAGGCCGGACTCTACGAGCAGTACTTC
CASKAGLYEQYF
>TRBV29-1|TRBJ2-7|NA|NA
TGCAGCGCAAACAGGGGGGGGATATCCTACGAGCAGTACTTC
CSANRGGISYEQYF
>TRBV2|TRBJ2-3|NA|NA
TGTGCCAGCAGCTGGGAGCGGTCCCCAGATACGCAGTATTTT
CASSWERSPDTQYF
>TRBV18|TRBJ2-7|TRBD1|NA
TGTGCCAGCTCACAACAGGGGGCAATAACGCAGTACTTC
CASSQQGAITQYF
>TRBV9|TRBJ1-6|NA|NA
TGTGCCAGCAGCGTGGGACTATTACATAATTCACCCCTCCACTTT
CASSVGLLHNSPLHF
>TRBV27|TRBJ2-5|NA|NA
TGTGCCAGCATGGGGGTTCAAGAGACCCAGTACTTC
CASMGVQETQYF
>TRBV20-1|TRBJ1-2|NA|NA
TGCAGTGCTTGGCGGGGGGAGGGCTACACCTTC
CSAWRGEGYTF
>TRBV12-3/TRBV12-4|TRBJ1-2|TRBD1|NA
TGTGCCAGCAGCCGGGACAGGGTTTGGGGCTACACCTTC
CASSRDRVWGYTF
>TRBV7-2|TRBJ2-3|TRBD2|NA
TGTGCCAGCAGCACTTCTAGCGGGGGGTTTGATACGCAGTATTTT
CASSTSSGGFDTQYF
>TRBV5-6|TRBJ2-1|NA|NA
TGTGCCAGCAGCCTGGACAGCGGGACAAACTACAATGAGCAGTTCTTC
CASSLDSGTNYNEQFF
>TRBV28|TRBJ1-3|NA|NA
TGTGCCAGCATTCTAGGGGCAGGCCGTGGAAACACCATATATTTT
CASILGAGRGNTIYF
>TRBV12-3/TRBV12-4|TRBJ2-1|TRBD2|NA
TGTGCCAGCAGTTTGCGACTAGCGGGTTTCGATGAGCAGTTCTTC
CASSLRLAGFDEQFF
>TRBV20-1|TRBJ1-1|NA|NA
TGCAGTGCTAGGCAAGAAATGAACACTGAAGCTTTCTTT
CSARQEMNTEAFF
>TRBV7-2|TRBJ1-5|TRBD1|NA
TGTGCCAGCAGCTTTAACAGGGGCGCTCCCCAGCATTTT
CASSFNRGAPQHF
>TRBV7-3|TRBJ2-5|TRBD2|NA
TGTGCCAGCAGCTCATTTGTACCCCATCGCGGGGGGGCCGATCAAGAGACCCAGTACTTC
CASSSFVPHRGGADQETQYF